This is a list of T cell receptor beta chains from one sample in a study of cytomegalovirus exposure and HLA in healthy donors. The assay was immunoSEQ multiplex PCR, and TCRdb's table has in-frame clones only and misses some. The sample gives over 100,000 clones, 65% to 90% of which show up once; about 3% is in the top ten. The sample comprised PBMCs. The receptor set was obtained from a woman aged 18-29 years in good health and CMV-seropositive. CDR3s include the opening cysteine and the closing phenylalanine or tryptophan. Fields, in order: clone size, V gene, D gene, J gene, CDR3 DNA, CDR3 protein. D genes are given only for firm matches. Not all rows give a size; the values are once, few, many and, for expanded clones, a class.

>.|TRBV28|TRBD2|TRBJ2-1
TGTGCCAGCAGTTCCCGGGTGGGCGGGGGGGCCCTTAATGAGCAGTTCTTC
CASSSRVGGGALNEQFF
>few|TRBV19|TRBD1|TRBJ1-3
TGTGCCAGTAGTAGCGACAGGGTGGACGGAAACACCATATATTTT
CASSSDRVDGNTIYF
>few|TRBV10-3|TRBD1|TRBJ1-2
TGTGCCATCAATAAACAGGGGGCGGATGGCTACACCTTC
CAINKQGADGYTF
>.|TRBV2|TRBD2|TRBJ2-1
TGTGCTAGCACACTAGCGGGGCCCGGTGAGCAGTTCTTC
CASTLAGPGEQFF
>.|TRBV19|TRBD1|TRBJ2-2
TGTGCCAGTAGCACGACAGGGGTCACCGGGGAGCTGTTTTTT
CASSTTGVTGELFF
>.|TRBV27|.|TRBJ1-1
TGTGCCAGCGGATTGACAGATTTTACTGAAGCTTTCTTT
CASGLTDFTEAFF
>.|TRBV12-5|TRBD1|TRBJ2-1
TGTGCTAGTGGTTTGGTACTAGGGACAGCCTACAATGAGCAGTTCTTC
CASGLVLGTAYNEQFF
>.|TRBV9|.|TRBJ2-7
TGTGCCAGCAGCCCCGCCCGAGGCGGTTCCTACGAGCAGTACTTC
CASSPARGGSYEQYF
>.|TRBV2|TRBD2|TRBJ2-2
TGTGCCAGCGCCAGACTAGCGGGGGCCGACACCGGGGAGCTGTTTTTT
CASARLAGADTGELFF
>.|TRBV21-1|.|TRBJ2-3
TGTGCCAGCAGCAAAGCACCGGGACTCCTCCCGAGCACAGATACGCAGTATTTT
CASSKAPGLLPSTDTQYF
>.|TRBV19|TRBD2|TRBJ2-3
TGTGCCAGTACCCCTCCCCGGCCAAGCGGGGGCACAGATACGCAGTATTTT
CASTPPRPSGGTDTQYF
>.|TRBV25-1|TRBD1|TRBJ2-5
TGTGCCAGCAGTGAATCCCGGGACAGGGGGCAAGAGACCCAGTACTTC
CASSESRDRGQETQYF
>.|TRBV28|.|TRBJ1-6
TGTGCCAGCAGCGATAGCTCCTATAATTCACCCCTCCACTTT
CASSDSSYNSPLHF
>.|TRBV19|TRBD1|TRBJ2-3
TGTGCCAGTAGTTCAACAGGGGGTAAAGATACGCAGTATTTT
CASSSTGGKDTQYF
>.|TRBV29-1|.|TRBJ1-1
TGCAGCGTTGACGCGGGCACTGAAGCTTTCTTT
CSVDAGTEAFF
>.|TRBV28|.|TRBJ1-5
TGTGCCAGCAGGCGTATGGAGCGCCAGCATTTT
CASRRMERQHF
>.|TRBV4-1|TRBD1|TRBJ1-2
TGCGCCAGCAGCCAAGATGGGACAGTGGGCTACACCTTC
CASSQDGTVGYTF
>.|TRBV6-5|TRBD1|TRBJ2-7
TGTGCCAGCAGCCCGGGACAGGGTATCTACGAGCAGTACTTC
CASSPGQGIYEQYF
>.|TRBV30|TRBD1|TRBJ2-7
TGTGCCTGGACCCCGGGACAGGGGACCTCCTACGAGCAGTACTTC
CAWTPGQGTSYEQYF
>.|TRBV7-9|.|TRBJ1-6
TGTTCCAGCAGCTTTGGCCAGATCAATTCACCCCTCCACTTT
CSSSFGQINSPLHF
>few|TRBV5-4|TRBD1|TRBJ2-2
TGTGCCAGCAGCCCTGACAGGGTGGACACCGGGGAGCTGTTTTTT
CASSPDRVDTGELFF
>.|TRBV9|TRBD2|TRBJ2-3
TGTGCCAGCAGCCAAGTTAGCGGGGGCGCAGATACGCAGTATTTT
CASSQVSGGADTQYF
>.|TRBV5-1|.|TRBJ2-5
TGCGCCAGCAGCTTGCGGGGAGGAGAGACCCAGTACTTC
CASSLRGGETQYF
>.|TRBV19|TRBD1|TRBJ2-2
TGTGCCAGTAGTGGGACAGCGAACACCGGGGAGCTGTTTTTT
CASSGTANTGELFF
>.|TRBV18|.|TRBJ1-2
TGTGCCAGCTCACCCGGACAGAGAGACTATGGCTACACCTTC
CASSPGQRDYGYTF
>.|TRBV2|TRBD1|TRBJ1-5
TGTGCCAGCGGGACAGTTGATCAGCCCCAGCATTTT
CASGTVDQPQHF
>.|TRBV5-1|.|TRBJ2-5
TGCGCCAGCAGCTCCTACGGGGGGCCCCAAGAGACCCAGTACTTC
CASSSYGGPQETQYF
>.|TRBV4-1|.|TRBJ1-2
TGCGCCAGCAGCATGGGACATCAAGGAGATGGCTACACCTTC
CASSMGHQGDGYTF
>.|TRBV27|.|TRBJ1-6
TGTGCCAGCAGGCTCCAGGGCTCCTATAATTCACCCCTCCACTTT
CASRLQGSYNSPLHF